This T cell receptor (beta chain) comes out of a study of blood T cell repertoires in COVID-19. Categorization into cohorts depended on clinical history that participants reported. With 0 bases removed from V and 2 bases from J, the gap between germline ends came to 7 bases. The CDR3 has 13 residues. Germline CDR1 GTSNPN, CDR2 SVGIG (reference sequence). As handled by the study authors: Quantification of nucleated cells was approximated via reference gene primer amplification. The table came from immunoSEQ multiplex PCR; TCRdb's copy has only in-frame clones and leaves some out. V, J and clone size are those of that table, while D and trimming were read from the DNA. The table has fewer than 450,000 clones, roughly 87% seen once.

Sequenced: PBMCs or T cells enriched from blood (not recorded which). This TCR came from a woman aged 40 to 50 with acute COVID-19. The J gene is TRBJ1-1, the V gene TRBV30; D might be TRBD1 (5 bases). CDR3 nucleotide sequence: TGTGCCTGGAGTGTAGGGGATAACACTGAAGCTTTCTTT. Translating gives CAWSVGDNTEAFF. Supplemented by reference TRBV30 and TRBJ1-1, the full variable domain reads SQTIHQWPATLVQPVGSPLSLECTVEGTSNPNLYWYRQAAGRGLQLLFYSVGIGQISSEVPQNLSASRPQDRQFILSSKKLLLSDSGFYLCAWSVGDNTEAFFGQGTRLTVV.